This T cell receptor (beta chain) was captured by sequencing in a study of CD8 T cells in Susac syndrome. The CDR3 covers 15 residues. The germline gives CDR1 MNHEY, CDR2 SMNVEV (reference sequence). The V gene lost 6 bases and the J gene lost 3 bases, with 18 bases spanning the gap. An input of about 0.45 to 1 ug of RNA was subjected to reverse transcription using random hexamers. TCRdb fed the immunoSEQ multiplex PCR reads into MiXCR, producing one record per CDR3 protein. The table includes about 300,000 distinct CDR3 sequences, around 90% detected once. This clonotype was picked up one time. Sequenced material: CD4+ T cells from PBMCs. The rearrangement joins TRBV27 to TRBJ2-7; D is perhaps TRBD1 (6 bases). This receptor was taken from a human donor with multiple sclerosis. The CDR3, as DNA: TGTGCCAGCAGAATCAACAGGGAAATCAGCTACGAGCAGTACTTC. Amino acid sequence: CASRINREISYEQYF.